This TCR beta chain was recovered during a study of CD8 T cells in ankylosing spondylitis. Notes on the study in general: A TCR beta motif of 8 or 9 highly homologous variants appeared characteristic of ankylosing spondylitis blood. CD8+ disease-linked clones were present at relatively low frequencies in blood. A number of the motif variants had already been described in reactive arthritis synovial fluid and blood. From matched ankylosing spondylitis synovial fluid, disease-linked clones were reportedly recovered at significantly enriched levels.

A remark on this clonotype: Its antigen remains unidentified.

CDR1 DFQATT and CDR2 SNEGSKA come from the germline V gene (reference sequence). The V and J ends lost 2 bases and 0 bases respectively, with 8 bases between them. The length of the CDR3 is 14 residues. Generation of TCR beta libraries employed quantitative 5'-RACE incorporating molecular barcodes. TCRdb re-derived calls from the 5' RACE reads in MiXCR, one entry per CDR3 protein. The sample records 400,000 to 450,000 distinct CDR3 sequences, over 15% being singletons. The TCR sequence derives from a male donor with ankylosing spondylitis. The material sequenced was blood, either unsorted or a sorted T cell fraction (not recorded which). The chain couples TRBV20-1 to TRBJ1-5; no reliable D call. The CDR3, as DNA: TGCAGTGCTAGATCGGGAGTTAGCAATCAGCCCCAGCATTTT. Its protein product is CSARSGVSNQPQHF.